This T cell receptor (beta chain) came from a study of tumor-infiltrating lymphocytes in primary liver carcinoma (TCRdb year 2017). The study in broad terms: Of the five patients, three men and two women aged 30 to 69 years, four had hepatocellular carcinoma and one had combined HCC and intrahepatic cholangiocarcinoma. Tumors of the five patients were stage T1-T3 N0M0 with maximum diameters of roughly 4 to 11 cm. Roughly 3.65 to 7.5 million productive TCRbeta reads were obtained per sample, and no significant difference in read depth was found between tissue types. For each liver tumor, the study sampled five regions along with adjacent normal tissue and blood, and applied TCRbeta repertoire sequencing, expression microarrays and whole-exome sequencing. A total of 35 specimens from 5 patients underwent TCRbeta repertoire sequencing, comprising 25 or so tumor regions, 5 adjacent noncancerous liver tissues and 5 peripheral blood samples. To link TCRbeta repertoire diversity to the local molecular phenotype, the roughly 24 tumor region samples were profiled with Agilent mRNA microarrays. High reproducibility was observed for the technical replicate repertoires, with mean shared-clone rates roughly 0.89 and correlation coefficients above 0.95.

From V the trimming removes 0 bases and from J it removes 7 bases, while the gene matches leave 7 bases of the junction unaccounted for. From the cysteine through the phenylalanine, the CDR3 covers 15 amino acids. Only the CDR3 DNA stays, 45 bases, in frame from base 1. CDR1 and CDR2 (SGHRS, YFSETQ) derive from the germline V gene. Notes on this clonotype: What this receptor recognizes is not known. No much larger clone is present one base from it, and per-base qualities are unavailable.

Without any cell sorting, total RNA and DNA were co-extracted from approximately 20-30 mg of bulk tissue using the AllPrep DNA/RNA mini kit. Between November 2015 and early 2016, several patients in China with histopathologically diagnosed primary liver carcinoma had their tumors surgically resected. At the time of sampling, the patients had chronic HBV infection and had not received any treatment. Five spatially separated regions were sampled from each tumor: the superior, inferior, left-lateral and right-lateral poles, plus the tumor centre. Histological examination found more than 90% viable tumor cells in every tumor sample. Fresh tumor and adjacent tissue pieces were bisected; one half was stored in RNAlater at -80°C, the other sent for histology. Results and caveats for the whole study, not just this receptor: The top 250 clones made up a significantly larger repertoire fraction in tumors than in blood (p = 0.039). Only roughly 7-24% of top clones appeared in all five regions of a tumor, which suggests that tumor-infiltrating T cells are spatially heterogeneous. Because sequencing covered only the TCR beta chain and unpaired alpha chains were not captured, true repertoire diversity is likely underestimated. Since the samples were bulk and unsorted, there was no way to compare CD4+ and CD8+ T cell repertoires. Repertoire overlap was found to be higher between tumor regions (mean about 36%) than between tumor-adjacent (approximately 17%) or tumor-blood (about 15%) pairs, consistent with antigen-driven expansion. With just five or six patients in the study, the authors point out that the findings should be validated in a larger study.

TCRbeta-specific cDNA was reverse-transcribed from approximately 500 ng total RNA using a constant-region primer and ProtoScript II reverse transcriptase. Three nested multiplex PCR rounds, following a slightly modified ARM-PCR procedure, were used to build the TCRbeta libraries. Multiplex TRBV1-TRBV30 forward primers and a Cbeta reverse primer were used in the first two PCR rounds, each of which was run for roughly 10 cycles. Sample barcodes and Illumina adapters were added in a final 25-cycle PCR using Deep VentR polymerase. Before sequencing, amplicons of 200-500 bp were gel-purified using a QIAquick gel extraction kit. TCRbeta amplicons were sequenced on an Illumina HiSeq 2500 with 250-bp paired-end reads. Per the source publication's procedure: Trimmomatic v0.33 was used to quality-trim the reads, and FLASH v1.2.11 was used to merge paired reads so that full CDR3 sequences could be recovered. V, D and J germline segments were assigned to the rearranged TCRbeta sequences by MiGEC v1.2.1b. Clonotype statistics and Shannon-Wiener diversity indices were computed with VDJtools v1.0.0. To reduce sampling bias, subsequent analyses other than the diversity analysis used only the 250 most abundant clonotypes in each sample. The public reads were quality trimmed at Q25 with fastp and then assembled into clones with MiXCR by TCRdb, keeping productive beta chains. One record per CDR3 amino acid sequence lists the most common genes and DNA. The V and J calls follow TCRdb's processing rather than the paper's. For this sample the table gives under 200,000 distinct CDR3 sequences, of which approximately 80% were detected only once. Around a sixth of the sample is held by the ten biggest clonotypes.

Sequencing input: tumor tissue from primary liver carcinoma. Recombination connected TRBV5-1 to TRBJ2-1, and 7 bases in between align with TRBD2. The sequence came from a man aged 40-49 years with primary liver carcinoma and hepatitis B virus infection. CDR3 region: CASSLDVDGGNEQFF. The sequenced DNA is TGCGCCAGCAGCTTGGACGTTGACGGGGGGAATGAGCAGTTCTTC.